Shown below are 24 T cell receptor beta chains from a single sample sequenced in a study of blood T cell repertoires in COVID-19. Profiled with immunoSEQ multiplex PCR; TCRdb holds only in-frame clones, not every one. The data contain about 64,000 clones, around nine tenths of them singletons. Sequencing was performed on peripheral blood. These receptors were collected from a woman of 80 years or more with active COVID-19.

The gene calls are TRBV6-5 and TRBJ1-2; 7 bases match TRBD1. The V segment lost 5 bases and the J segment 1 base; nucleotides outside the gene matches: 1. This CDR3 comprises 13 residues. Germline CDR1 reads MNHEY; CDR2 reads SVGAGI. The CDR3 reads CASSRDSNYGYTF. Here the CDR3 DNA reads TGTGCCAGCAGTCGGGACAGTAACTATGGCTACACCTTC.

This clone was seen just once. The genes are TRBV12-2 and TRBJ1-6; TRBD1, as called in the table, went unchecked against the DNA. TRBV12-2 is a recognized pseudogene. CDR3 size: 13 residues. CDR3 sequence: CASRHRVGSPLHF. The DNA for the CDR3 is TGTGCAAGTCGGCACAGGGTCGGTTCACCCCTCCACTTT.

The CDR3 spells CASSWGSGVEQFF. CDR3 coding DNA: TGTGCCAGCAGCTGGGGTAGCGGGGTTGAGCAGTTCTTC. The chain combines TRBV7-9 with TRBJ2-1, with 8 bases aligning to TRBD2. The V and J ends lost 4 bases and 9 bases, in that order; junction bases with no gene match: 5. Germline V gene data show CDR1 as SEHNR and CDR2 as FQNEAQ (reference sequence). The CDR3 consists of 13 residues.

The chain recombines TRBV7-8 with TRBJ2-3, with a weak D call TRBD2 (6 bases). Trimming left V 4 bases short and J 4 bases short, with 18 bases between. The CDR3 sequence is 16 residues long. Germline CDR1 and CDR2: SGHVS and FQNEAQ. Here the CDR3 reads CASSSRLLRGADTQYF. The DNA for the CDR3 is TGTGCCAGCAGCTCTAGACTCCTTCGCGGGGCAGATACGCAGTATTTT.

In the case of this clone: The identical CDR3 is also encoded by other nucleotide sequences in the sample. The V gene is TRBV4-2, the J gene TRBJ2-7, with 7 bases fitting TRBD2. This CDR3 has 15 residues. The V segment lost 0 bases and the J segment 1 base; nucleotides outside the gene matches: 3. Germline values: CDR1 LGHNA, CDR2 YNFKEQ. The CDR3 reads CASSQEASGSYEQYF. DNA of the CDR3: TGTGCCAGCAGCCAAGAGGCTAGCGGTTCCTACGAGCAGTACTTC.

The sample holds a few counts of this clone. The chain carries TRBV7-9 and TRBJ1-6; D unresolved. The CDR3 loop spans 15 amino acids. Trimming shortened V by 5 bases and J by 6 bases, and 14 bases separated the two germline ends. Germline CDR1 reads SEHNR; CDR2 reads FQNEAQ (reference sequence). The CDR3 DNA reads as TGTGCCAGCAGCGCCGGGGATAGCAGTAATTCACCCCTCCACTTT. Protein product: CASSAGDSSNSPLHF.

This rearrangement joins TRBV2 to TRBJ1-2, with 9 bases identical to TRBD1. The CDR3 covers 14 residues. V shed 6 bases, J shed 4 bases, and the junction held 6 bases outside the gene matches. Germline V gene data show CDR1 as SNHLY and CDR2 as FYNNEI. CDR3 sequence: CASSLQGAGYGYTF. The DNA of the CDR3 is TGTGCCAGCAGCTTACAGGGGGCCGGCTATGGCTACACCTTC. Combining the CDR3 with reference TRBV2 and TRBJ1-2 gives the whole variable domain EPEVTQTPSHQVTQMGQEVILRCVPISNHLYFYWYRQILGQKVEFLVSFYNNEISEKSEIFDDQFSVERPDGSNFTLKIRSTKLEDSAMYFCASSLQGAGYGYTFGSGTRLTVV.

The chain recombines TRBV9 with TRBJ2-2; D uncertain. Germline V CDR1 and CDR2: SGDLS, YYNGEE. Trimming cost V 7 bases and J 0 bases, with 10 bases left between them. The CDR3 has 14 residues. This CDR3 reads CASRPQTNTGELFF. The CDR3 DNA sequence: TGTGCCAGCCGCCCGCAGACGAACACCGGGGAGCTGTTTTTT.

The V call is TRBV12-2, the J call TRBJ1-5; no check of the table's D call, TRBD1, against the DNA was made. TRBV12-2 is reported as a pseudogene. The CDR3 consists of 14 residues. DNA of the CDR3: TGTGCAAGTCGCGGGACAGGGGGTGATCAGCCCCAGCATTTT. This translates into CASRGTGGDQPQHF.

CDR3 sequence: CASSPGGLAGDSGELFF. In DNA form, the CDR3 reads TGTGCCAGCAGCCCGGGGGGGCTAGCGGGAGATAGCGGGGAGCTGTTTTTT. The V gene is TRBV28, the J gene TRBJ2-2, with 10 bases aligning to TRBD2. Germline V gene data show CDR1 as MDHEN and CDR2 as SYDVKM. The CDR3 runs 17 residues. V shed 6 bases and J 7 bases; nucleotides not matched to a gene: 14.

J is TRBJ2-1 and V is TRBV28; D is undetermined. CDR3 length: 14 amino acids. Per germline, CDR1 MDHEN and CDR2 SYDVKM. V shed 2 bases and J shed 4 bases, with 9 bases lying between them. The CDR3 region is CASSLVGRYNEQFF. In nucleotides, the CDR3 is TGTGCCAGCAGTTTAGTCGGTAGATACAATGAGCAGTTCTTC.

This rearrangement joins TRBV28 to TRBJ2-1, with D possibly being TRBD2 (8 bases). Germline assignment: CDR1 MDHEN and CDR2 SYDVKM. Trimming took 8 bases from V and 8 from J, leaving 22 bases between them. The CDR3 extends over 15 amino acids. CDR3 loop: CASARGLGGSDEQFF. CDR3 coding DNA: TGTGCCAGCGCTCGGGGACTAGGGGGCTCGGATGAGCAGTTCTTC. The whole variable domain, remainder taken from reference TRBV28 and TRBJ2-1, is DVKVTQSSRYLVKRTGEKVFLECVQDMDHENMFWYRQDPGLGLRLIYFSYDVKMKEKGDIPEGYSVSREKKERFSLILESASTNQTSMYLCASARGLGGSDEQFFGPGTRLTVL.

The chain carries TRBV15 and TRBJ1-2; D not certain. This CDR3 spans 14 amino acids. V was clipped by 5 bases and J by 4 bases, with 14 bases between them. Germline V lookup: CDR1 LNHNV, CDR2 YYDKDF (reference sequence). The CDR3 sequence: CATSPLTSSYGYTF. The CDR3 bases are TGTGCCACCAGCCCCCTCACTTCTAGCTATGGCTACACCTTC.

J is TRBJ2-3 and V is TRBV2; 7 positions agree with TRBD1. Unmatched junction bases numbered 8, after V lost 5 bases and J lost 0 bases. CDR1 is SNHLY, CDR2 FYNNEI, per germline. The CDR3 is 16 residues long. For the CDR3, the DNA is TGTGCCAGCAGTAAGGCCACAGGGGTAAGCACAGATACGCAGTATTTT. Residues: CASSKATGVSTDTQYF.

This sequence joins TRBV11-2 and TRBJ2-2, with D maybe TRBD2 (5 bases). The CDR3 is 10 amino acids. The V end was cut by 10 bases, the J end by 6 bases, with 6 bases between. CDR1 is SGHAT and CDR2 is FQNNGV in the germline V gene. The CDR3, as DNA: TGTGCCACGGGATCCGGGGAGCTGTTTTTT. This encodes CATGSGELFF.

This rearrangement joins TRBV5-1 to TRBJ2-1; 10 nucleotides align to TRBD2. J lost 7 bases, V lost 0 bases, and 7 bases had no gene match. The CDR3 contains 16 residues. Germline lookup yields CDR1 SGHRS and CDR2 YFSETQ. CDR3: CASSLDLASGRNEQFF. In DNA form, the CDR3 reads TGCGCCAGCAGCTTGGATTTGGCTAGCGGGAGAAATGAGCAGTTCTTC.

This clone was detected only once. This chain joins TRBV27 and TRBJ2-3; 7 nucleotides align to TRBD2. Germline V gene data show CDR1 as MNHEY and CDR2 as SMNVEV (reference sequence). Trimming took 8 bases from V and 5 from J; bases not matched to a gene: 13. CDR3 length: 15 amino acids. CDR3 region: CASPRRGGGGDTQYF. CDR3 coding DNA: TGTGCCAGCCCAAGGAGGGGCGGGGGAGGAGATACGCAGTATTTT.

This clone showed up just once. This CDR3 is CSVRWDSLYEQYF. CDR3 bases: TGCAGCGTGAGATGGGACTCTCTCTACGAGCAGTACTTC. The chain recombines TRBV29-1 with TRBJ2-7; tentative D call: TRBD2 (6 bases). With 6 bases removed from V and 3 bases from J, the gap between germline ends came to 15 bases. This CDR3 contains 13 residues. CDR1 SQVTM and CDR2 ANQGSEA come from the germline V gene.

The chain carries TRBV5-5 and TRBJ2-4; possible D gene TRBD1, 5 bases. This CDR3 has 14 amino acids. Germline loops: CDR1 SGHKS, CDR2 YYEKEE (reference sequence). V was shortened by 4 bases and J by 3 bases, with 11 bases between the two germline ends. CDR3 sequence reads: CASSAGSGKNIQYF. The CDR3 DNA reads TGTGCCAGCAGCGCAGGGTCGGGCAAAAACATTCAGTACTTC.

The genes are TRBV19 and TRBJ1-5, with 11 bases identical to TRBD1. This CDR3 spans 18 amino acids. The trim removed 3 bases at V and 2 bases at J, leaving 9 bases unmatched. CDR1 LNHDA and CDR2 SQIVND come from the germline V gene (reference sequence). The CDR3 sequence: CASSIRTGGLGRNQPQHF. The CDR3 DNA reads TGTGCCAGTAGTATTCGGACAGGGGGCTTAGGGCGCAATCAGCCCCAGCATTTT.

The rearrangement links TRBV7-7 to TRBJ2-5; 8 bases match TRBD1. The CDR3 has 14 residues. Germline V gene lookup returns CDR1 SSHAT and CDR2 FNYEAQ (reference sequence). The V gene end was trimmed by 6 bases and the J gene end by 1 base; junction bases not matched to a gene: 4. CDR3 sequence (DNA): TGTGCCAGCAGTTCTGGACAGGGCCAAGAGACCCAGTACTTC. Protein sequence: CASSSGQGQETQYF.

V and J are TRBV7-6 and TRBJ2-5; D is perhaps TRBD2 (5 bases). Trimming took off 4 bases at V and 0 bases at J, with 24 bases between the two ends. Germline CDR1 and CDR2: SGHVS and FNYEAQ. The CDR3 covers 19 residues. CDR3 sequence reads: CASSSPGESLVWDQETQYF. The CDR3 nucleotides are TGTGCCAGCAGCTCTCCCGGGGAGTCCCTGGTGTGGGACCAAGAGACCCAGTACTTC.

The V gene is TRBV10-2, the J gene TRBJ2-5, with 7 bases that match TRBD2. Trimming at V came to 10 bases and at J to 1 base, leaving 9 bases not matched to a gene. The germline CDR1 and CDR2 sequences are WSHSY and SAAADI. The length of the CDR3 is 14 residues. Here the CDR3 DNA reads TGCGCCACTACCGCCGGGGGGTTCCAAGAGACCCAGTACTTC. Its protein is CATTAGGFQETQYF.

The chain uses TRBV2 and TRBJ2-3; TRBD2 agrees at 7 bases. This CDR3 comprises 15 residues. The trim removed 10 bases at V and 4 bases at J, leaving 14 bases unmatched. Germline CDR1 is SNHLY and CDR2 is FYNNEI. CDR3 sequence reads: CANPLAGERADTQYF. CDR3 bases: TGTGCCAACCCCCTGGCGGGGGAGCGCGCAGATACGCAGTATTTT. Variable domain in full (rest from reference TRBV2 and TRBJ2-3): EPEVTQTPSHQVTQMGQEVILRCVPISNHLYFYWYRQILGQKVEFLVSFYNNEISEKSEIFDDQFSVERPDGSNFTLKIRSTKLEDSAMYFCANPLAGERADTQYFGPGTRLTVL.